The next 26 T cell receptor beta chains were all read from a single sample in a study of T cell responses to AZD1222 COVID-19 vaccine. This table comes from immunoSEQ multiplex PCR, and its TCRdb copy is limited to in-frame clones, with some not included. The sample carries some 150,000 clones, about 86% recorded once. This specimen consisted of peripheral blood, obtained on day 0 of MenACWY control vaccination. The receptors come from an adult in good health.

V usage is TRBV5-6 and J usage is TRBJ1-2; D remains ambiguous. V lost 2 bases, J lost 1 base, and 15 bases lay in between. The germline CDR1 and CDR2 sequences are SGHDT and YYEEEE. The length of the CDR3 is 16 residues. The CDR3 bases are TGTGCCAGCAGCTTAGGAACATTGTTGAATAACTATGGCTACACCTTC. Translated, it gives CASSLGTLLNNYGYTF.

The chain couples TRBV6-5 to TRBJ1-6; a possible D gene is TRBD1 (5 bases). The germline V and J ends were trimmed by 6 bases and 10 bases, with 13 bases remaining between them. The CDR3 has 13 residues. Germline assignment: CDR1 MNHEY and CDR2 SVGAGI. The CDR3 is CASSWGTDSPLHF. DNA for the CDR3: TGTGCCAGCAGCTGGGGGACTGACTCACCCCTCCACTTT.

The genes are TRBV28 and TRBJ2-7, with TRBD1 identical over 8 bases. The CDR3 covers 11 residues. Losses at the gene ends were 8 bases for V and 5 bases for J; bases not matched to a gene: 2. Germline V lookup: CDR1 MDHEN, CDR2 SYDVKM. The CDR3 bases are TGTGCCAGCCGGACAGGGAACGAGCAGTACGTC. Its protein is CASRTGNEQYV.

The chain uses TRBV5-1 and TRBJ2-1, with D perhaps given as TRBD1 or TRBD2 (6 bases each). The CDR3 is made up of 16 amino acids. Germline lookup yields CDR1 SGHRS and CDR2 YFSETQ. Trimming cost V 3 bases and J 0 bases, with 13 bases left between them. In DNA, the CDR3 is TGCGCCAGCAGCTCGGGGGCGGGGAGCTCCTACAATGAGCAGTTCTTC. Protein product: CASSSGAGSSYNEQFF.

This clone showed up just a few times. The V call is TRBV2, the J call TRBJ2-7; no clear D gene. CDR3 length: 13 residues. Germline V gives CDR1 SNHLY, CDR2 FYNNEI. V was trimmed by 5 bases and J by 5 bases, leaving 13 bases between them. The CDR3: CASSLYLAHEQYF. The CDR3 DNA follows: TGTGCCAGCAGTCTTTACTTGGCCCACGAGCAGTACTTC.

CDR3 residues: CSAGGQTEAFF. The CDR3 bases are TGCAGCGCAGGGGGGCAGACTGAAGCTTTCTTT. The chain employs TRBV29-1 and TRBJ1-1, with 7 bases identical to TRBD1. The CDR3 extends over 11 amino acids. The germline V gene encodes CDR1 SQVTM and CDR2 ANQGSEA. Trimming took 7 bases from V and 5 from J; bases not matched to a gene: 4.

The chain links TRBV5-1 to TRBJ2-2, with a possible D match to TRBD2 (6 bases). V lost 1 base, J lost 7 bases, and 14 bases lay in between. The CDR3 runs 15 residues. CDR1 and CDR2 (germline): SGHRS, YFSETQ. CDR3 sequence reads: CASSLPSGRDGELFF. The CDR3 coding sequence is TGCGCCAGCAGCTTGCCCTCAGGGCGGGACGGGGAGCTGTTTTTT.

V gene TRBV5-4 combines with J gene TRBJ1-1; 7 nucleotides align to TRBD1. This CDR3 spans 15 amino acids. After removal of 4 bases from V and 0 bases from J, the junction contained 6 bases not matched to a gene. CDR1 and CDR2 from the germline V gene are SGHNT and YYREEE (reference sequence). Here the CDR3 DNA reads TGTGCCAGCAGCGCACAGGGGCTTATGAACACTGAAGCTTTCTTT. Its protein product is CASSAQGLMNTEAFF.

The gene calls are TRBV10-2 and TRBJ2-5, with D possibly TRBD2 on 5 matching bases. CDR3 length equals 14 residues. Germline-derived CDR1 and CDR2 are WSHSY and SAAADI. V was pared by 8 bases and J by 3 bases, with 16 bases between. CDR3 in DNA: TGCGCCAGCCGCGGCATTTGGCGGGAAGAGACCCAGTACTTC. It specifies CASRGIWREETQYF.

This clone showed up just once. This sequence joins TRBV6-1 and TRBJ2-7, with D unclear. The CDR3 is 11 residues long. Germline V CDR1 and CDR2: MNHNS, SASEGT. The ends were cut back, 3 bases at V and 2 bases at J, with 2 bases in the middle. CDR3 region: CASSDPYEQYV. In DNA, the CDR3 is TGTGCCAGCAGTGACCCCTACGAGCAGTACGTC.

The genes are TRBV10-3 and TRBJ1-1; no reliable D call. This CDR3 has 12 residues. V dropped 10 bases and J dropped 0 bases, with 9 bases sitting between them. CDR1 and CDR2 (germline): ENHRY, SYGVKD. The CDR3 reads CATRDVNTEAFF. CDR3 sequence (DNA): TGTGCCACCCGGGATGTGAACACTGAAGCTTTCTTT.

The chain recombines TRBV6-4 with TRBJ2-1, with 8 positions matching TRBD2. The CDR3 runs 15 residues. The V segment lost 3 bases and the J segment 14 bases; nucleotides outside the gene matches: 15. The germline V gene has CDR1 MRHNA and CDR2 SNTAGT. The CDR3 nucleotides read TGTGCCAGCAGTGAAAGTGCAGGAGCGGGAGAGGTTAAGTTCTTC. This gives the protein CASSESAGAGEVKFF.

The genes are TRBV5-6 and TRBJ2-3, with 8 bases that match TRBD2. V shed 4 bases, J shed 2 bases, and the junction held 15 bases outside the gene matches. Germline lookup yields CDR1 SGHDT and CDR2 YYEEEE. CDR3 length: 18 residues. The CDR3 DNA follows: TGTGCCAGCAGCCGCACCGGGGCCAGCGGGGGCACCACAGATACGCAGTATTTT. Amino acids: CASSRTGASGGTTDTQYF.

The chain recombines TRBV29-1 with TRBJ2-3; D uncertain. CDR1 SQVTM and CDR2 ANQGSEA come from the germline V gene. This CDR3 is 11 amino acids long. Trimming left V 4 bases short and J 0 bases short, with 2 bases between. Written as DNA, the CDR3 is TGCAGCGTTGCTAGCACAGATACGCAGTATTTT. Its protein is CSVASTDTQYF.

This chain uses TRBV4-3 with TRBJ2-3, with 8 nucleotides matching TRBD1. The V segment lost 4 bases and the J segment 3 bases; nucleotides outside the gene matches: 3. CDR1 is LGHNA, CDR2 YSLEER, per germline. This CDR3 contains 14 residues. CDR3 amino acids: CASSPDRETDTQYF. The CDR3 nucleotides are TGCGCCAGCAGCCCGGACAGGGAGACAGATACGCAGTATTTT.

The J gene is TRBJ1-4, the V gene TRBV7-2; a possible D gene is TRBD1 (5 bases). V lost 0 bases, J lost 0 bases, and 17 bases lay in between. Germline CDR1 and CDR2: SGHTA and FQGNSA. The CDR3 has 19 amino acids. CDR3 amino acids: CASSLAVLGGTATNEKLFF. CDR3 nucleotide sequence: TGTGCCAGCAGCTTAGCCGTCTTGGGGGGGACTGCAACTAATGAAAAACTGTTTTTT. The full variable domain, completed using reference TRBV7-2 and TRBJ1-4, is GAGVSQSPSNKVTEKGKDVELRCDPISGHTALYWYRQSLGQGLEFLIYFQGNSAPDKSGLPSDRFSAERTGGSVSTLTIQRTQQEDSAVYLCASSLAVLGGTATNEKLFFGSGTQLSVL.

This rearrangement joins TRBV30 to TRBJ1-1, with D possibly TRBD1 on 6 matching bases. Trimming took off 8 bases at V and 4 bases at J, with 17 bases between the two ends. The CDR3 extends over 13 amino acids. Germline lookup yields CDR1 GTSNPN and CDR2 SVGIG (reference sequence). The DNA for the CDR3 is TGTGCCAAACGGGGGAGGGGGAGCACTGAAGCTTTCTTT. This codes for CAKRGRGSTEAFF.

The chain uses TRBV27 and TRBJ2-3; 8 bases align to TRBD1. Germline loops: CDR1 MNHEY, CDR2 SMNVEV (reference sequence). Trimming at V came to 6 bases and at J to 3 bases, leaving 8 bases not matched to a gene. The CDR3 loop spans 15 amino acids. In DNA form, the CDR3 reads TGTGCCAGCAGCGTGCGACAGGGGATTACAGATACGCAGTATTTT. Translation gives CASSVRQGITDTQYF.

The chain links TRBV30 to TRBJ2-5, with TRBD2 matching 8 bases. The germline CDR1 and CDR2 sequences are GTSNPN and SVGIG (reference sequence). J gave up 1 base and V 0 bases, and 7 bases lay outside the gene matches. The CDR3 consists of 16 residues. The CDR3 spells CAWSVVFGGAQETQYF. In DNA, the CDR3 is TGTGCCTGGAGTGTGGTCTTCGGGGGGGCCCAAGAGACCCAGTACTTC.

The gene calls are TRBV6-2 or TRBV6-3 and TRBJ1-2, with D uncertain. Trimming stripped 2 bases from V and 4 bases from J, with 11 bases between. Germline-derived CDR1 and CDR2 are MNHEY and SVGEGT. This CDR3 region has 14 residues. DNA for the CDR3: TGTGCCAGCAGTTACAGGTTGTTTAGCTATGGCTACACCTTC. Its translation is CASSYRLFSYGYTF.

The V gene is TRBV30, the J gene TRBJ2-4; D is perhaps TRBD1 (6 bases). Germline V CDR1 and CDR2: GTSNPN, SVGIG (reference sequence). Trimming pared 4 bases from V and 0 bases from J, leaving 13 bases between. This CDR3 spans 15 amino acids. This CDR3 is CAWTGQPLAKNIQYF. In DNA, the CDR3 is TGTGCCTGGACCGGACAGCCTTTAGCCAAAAACATTCAGTACTTC.

This clone was recorded once. The chain employs TRBV28 and TRBJ1-1; no reliable D call. Trimming stripped 3 bases from V and 0 bases from J, with 5 bases between. The CDR3 length is 13 residues. Looked up from germline, CDR1 is MDHEN and CDR2 is SYDVKM. DNA for the CDR3: TGTGCCAGCAGTTTCTCGGTGAACACTGAAGCTTTCTTT. Its protein product is CASSFSVNTEAFF.

The J gene is TRBJ1-3, the V gene TRBV19; D gene unclear. CDR1 LNHDA and CDR2 SQIVND come from the germline V gene (reference sequence). There are 14 residues in the CDR3. Trimming took off 10 bases at V and 2 bases at J, with 15 bases between the two ends. The CDR3 DNA reads TGTGCCACCTCCGCGACACTCACTGGAAACACCATATATTTT. Its translation: CATSATLTGNTIYF.

This chain joins TRBV7-9 and TRBJ1-4; maybe TRBD1 (5 bases). Trimming removed 3 bases at V and 5 bases at J, with 13 bases between. This CDR3 is built from 15 residues. Per the germline V gene, CDR1 is SEHNR and CDR2 is FQNEAQ (reference sequence). The CDR3 spells CASSFRPGGNEKLFF. The CDR3 DNA reads TGTGCCAGCAGCTTCCGACCCGGGGGGAATGAAAAACTGTTTTTT.

There are a few counts of this clone. The V call is TRBV30, the J call TRBJ2-7, with D hard to call. Between the trimmed V and J ends, which lost 2 bases and 5 bases, there was a span of 7 bases. Germline V lookup: CDR1 GTSNPN, CDR2 SVGIG (reference sequence). The CDR3 sequence is 11 residues long. CDR3 coding DNA: TGTGCCTGGAGTTTTTCGGACGAGCAGTACTTC. This translates into CAWSFSDEQYF. Together with reference TRBV30 and TRBJ2-7, the CDR3 gives the full variable domain: SQTIHQWPATLVQPVGSPLSLECTVEGTSNPNLYWYRQAAGRGLQLLFYSVGIGQISSEVPQNLSASRPQDRQFILSSKKLLLSDSGFYLCAWSFSDEQYFGPGTRLTVT.

The rearrangement joins TRBV6-5 to TRBJ1-4, with D maybe TRBD1 (5 bases). The CDR3 is 15 residues long. Trimming removed 0 bases from V and 8 bases from J, with 13 bases in between. Germline V CDR1 and CDR2: MNHEY, SVGAGI. Written as DNA, the CDR3 is TGTGCCAGCAGTTACTCGGGACCTCTTGGGGAAAAACTGTTTTTT. Encoded protein: CASSYSGPLGEKLFF.